This TCR beta chain stems from a study of blood T cell repertoires in COVID-19. Produced via immunoSEQ multiplex PCR; TCRdb's table is partial and in-frame only. The data hold fewer than 60,000 clones, with around 85% observed a single time. The V gene end was trimmed by 2 bases and the J gene end by 5 bases; junction bases not matched to a gene: 6. The CDR3 runs to 15 residues. Germline values: CDR1 LNHNV, CDR2 YYDKDF (reference sequence). The V call is TRBV15, the J call TRBJ1-2; TRBD1 agrees at 9 bases. The receptor was derived from an elderly woman with COVID-19, enrolled during active disease. The sample was peripheral blood. CDR3 nucleotide sequence: TGTGCCACCAGCAGATTGGAAGACAGGGGGTATGGCTACACCTTC. Protein product: CATSRLEDRGYGYTF.